This T cell receptor beta chain emerged from a study of T cells in Graves' hyperthyroidism and ophthalmopathy. Study-level information: Peripheral blood was collected at initial diagnosis, before any treatment.

Comments on this clonotype: Its antigen is still unknown.

RNA transcripts gave rise to amplified TCR beta CDR3 regions. HTBI primers drove first-round RT-PCR of the TCR CDR3. Using its own MiXCR run on the multiplex PCR reads, TCRdb lists one record per CDR3 protein. The table lists roughly 380,000 distinct CDR3 sequences, approximately 18% of them singletons. Diagnoses rested on clinical symptoms, serum thyroxine and TRAb, thyroid ultrasound and orbital computed tomography. Using 10 ml of fresh peripheral blood, PBMCs were prepared. General study results and limits: Most thyroid-expanded clonotypes above 0.001 were also found in blood.

The receptor comes from a middle-aged woman with Graves' ophthalmopathy. The sample was blood.

The CDR3 here is CASSIDRRKGYTF. DNA of the CDR3: TGTGCCAGTAGCATCGACAGGAGGAAGGGCTACACCTTC. The chain has TRBV19 and TRBJ1-2; TRBD1 is a possible D gene (6 bases). CDR3 length: 13 amino acids. With 6 bases removed from V and 8 bases from J, the gap between germline ends came to 16 bases. Germline CDR1 LNHDA, CDR2 SQIVND (reference sequence).